This passage covers 27 T cell receptor beta chains from one sample sequenced in a study of T cells after yellow fever vaccination. TCRdb independently ran MiXCR on the 5' RACE reads; one entry per CDR3 protein. The sample lists about 340,000 distinct CDR3 sequences; 3% to 4.5% were seen once. The sequencing used PBMCs, collected 5 days after the yellow fever booster vaccination. These receptors were taken from a young man who received the YFV17D yellow fever vaccine.

V gene TRBV1 combines with J gene TRBJ2-3; the tabulated D call, TRBD2, remains unverified against the DNA. TRBV1 is noted as a pseudogene. The CDR3 extends over 15 amino acids. CDR3 residues: CTSSPLPGLKDTQYF. CDR3 DNA sequence: TGCACCAGCAGCCCTTTACCGGGACTAAAAGATACGCAGTATTTT.

The CDR3 DNA follows: TGTGCCAGCAGCTTGTCAATCGGGGGCGGAACAGATACGCAGTATTTT. The encoded protein is CASSLSIGGGTDTQYF. The chain links TRBV5-4 to TRBJ2-3; D could derive from TRBD1 or TRBD2 (6 bases each). Germline CDR1 reads SGHNT; CDR2 reads YYREEE (reference sequence). This CDR3 has 16 residues. V dropped 1 base and J dropped 3 bases, with 15 bases sitting between them.

The V call is TRBV7-3, the J call TRBJ2-3; 8 bases line up with TRBD2. V was clipped by 5 bases and J by 2 bases; unmatched bases: 9. Germline V gene lookup returns CDR1 SGHTA and CDR2 FQGTGA. The CDR3 runs to 16 residues. CDR3: CASSPMAGGHTDTQYF. CDR3 DNA: TGTGCCAGCAGCCCTATGGCGGGGGGACACACAGATACGCAGTATTTT.

The chain carries TRBV5-1 and TRBJ2-5, with D maybe TRBD1 (7 bases). From germline, CDR1 is SGHRS and CDR2 YFSETQ. This CDR3 comprises 14 residues. Trimming removed 4 bases from V and 2 bases from J, with 12 bases in between. The chain's CDR3 is CASSGGTEQETQYF. In nucleotides, the CDR3 is TGCGCCAGCAGCGGAGGGACAGAGCAAGAGACCCAGTACTTC.

The genes are TRBV10-3 and TRBJ1-4; tentatively, D is TRBD1 (5 bases). Per germline, CDR1 ENHRY and CDR2 SYGVKD. Deletions cut 6 bases from V and 6 bases from J, with 20 bases between. CDR3 length equals 16 residues. CDR3 nucleotide sequence: TGTGCCATCAGCTCCGGGAGGAGGGGCGAGGATGAAAAACTGTTTTTT. Protein sequence: CAISSGRRGEDEKLFF.

Only a few counts were recorded for this clonotype. The rearrangement links TRBV24-1 to TRBJ2-3, with TRBD2 matching 10 bases. The CDR3 contains 15 residues. The V gene end was trimmed by 6 bases and the J gene end by 3 bases; junction bases not matched to a gene: 5. Germline lookup yields CDR1 KGHDR and CDR2 SFDVKD. The CDR3 coding sequence is TGTGCCACCAGTCCTAGCGGGGGTTTTACAGATACGCAGTATTTT. Translated, it gives CATSPSGGFTDTQYF.

Of note for this clonotype: At one boundary the junction diverges from the germline segment, which might be a read error. The chain recombines TRBV5-1 with TRBJ2-1; D might be TRBD2 (6 bases). Germline assignment: CDR1 SGHRS and CDR2 YFSETQ. This CDR3 region has 11 residues. CDR3 residues: CASSHSTSGIF. CDR3 coding DNA: TGCGCCAGCAGCCACTCGACTAGTGGGATCTTC. The whole variable domain, remainder taken from reference TRBV5-1 and TRBJ2-1, is KAGVTQTPRYLIKTRGQQVTLSCSPISGHRSVSWYQQTPGQGLQFLFEYFSETQRNKGNFPGRFSGRQFSNSRSEMNVSTLELGDSALYLCASSHSTSGIFGPGTRLTVL.

This CDR3 reads CASTPGLGQPQHF. For the CDR3, the DNA is TGTGCCAGCACCCCGGGTTTAGGTCAGCCCCAGCATTTT. This chain links TRBV12-3 or TRBV12-4 with TRBJ1-5; D gene uncertain. V dropped 7 bases and J dropped 6 bases, with 13 bases sitting between them. CDR3 length: 13 amino acids.

This clonotype was seen repeatedly, ten times or more. This chain links TRBV4-2 with TRBJ2-5; perhaps TRBD1 as D (6 bases). The CDR3 runs 14 residues. Germline CDR1 reads LGHNA; CDR2 reads YNFKEQ. The germline V and J ends were trimmed by 1 base and 4 bases, with 10 bases remaining between them. The CDR3 DNA reads as TGTGCCAGCAGCCAAGCTCAGGGGCGAGAGACCCAGTACTTC. Its protein product is CASSQAQGRETQYF.

The table lists this clonotype with many counts. The gene calls are TRBV20-1 and TRBJ1-5; 8 bases fit TRBD1. The ends lost 1 base at V and 1 base at J; junction bases unmatched: 6. CDR3 size: 16 residues. Per germline, CDR1 DFQATT and CDR2 SNEGSKA (reference sequence). DNA of the CDR3: TGCAGTGCTAGAGTCAGGGGGCGCGGCAGCAATCAGCCCCAGCATTTT. This codes for CSARVRGRGSNQPQHF.

This clonotype was detected a few times. The chain is built from TRBV5-1 and TRBJ1-4; D not certain. Germline V gene sequence: CDR1 SGHRS, CDR2 YFSETQ. V shed 2 bases and J shed 7 bases, with 12 bases lying between them. The CDR3 is 14 residues long. Written as DNA, the CDR3 is TGCGCCAGCAGCTTAGGGTCTCGAGGTGAAAAACTGTTTTTT. Its translation is CASSLGSRGEKLFF.

This clonotype was seen at least ten times. This chain connects TRBV6-5 to TRBJ1-4; D is ambiguous. Per the germline V gene, CDR1 is MNHEY and CDR2 is SVGAGI. Trimming shortened V by 4 bases and J by 5 bases, and 14 bases separated the two germline ends. The CDR3 covers 15 residues. The CDR3 region is CASSSVSGVNEKLFF. The CDR3 coding sequence is TGTGCCAGCAGTTCCGTGTCGGGCGTGAATGAAAAACTGTTTTTT.

This clonotype was observed a few times. J is TRBJ2-7 and V is TRBV24-1; 13 nucleotides line up with TRBD2. V shed 3 bases, J shed 6 bases, and the junction held 16 bases outside the gene matches. CDR1 and CDR2 (germline): KGHDR, SFDVKD. This CDR3 has 19 amino acids. The CDR3 reads CATSDVKLAGGRGGLEQYF. CDR3 nucleotide sequence: TGTGCCACCAGTGATGTGAAACTAGCGGGGGGGCGAGGAGGGCTCGAGCAGTACTTC.

The table lists this clonotype with a few counts. The chain couples TRBV5-1 to TRBJ1-1; unclear D gene. V was cut by 4 bases and J by 1 base, with 14 bases left in between. Germline lookup yields CDR1 SGHRS and CDR2 YFSETQ. The CDR3 consists of 15 residues. The CDR3: CASSNTGWGNTEAFF. In DNA, the CDR3 is TGCGCCAGCAGCAATACGGGGTGGGGGAACACTGAAGCTTTCTTT.

There are many counts of this clonotype. The V and J genes are TRBV19 and TRBJ2-4, with 7 bases identical to TRBD1. V was pared by 1 base and J by 7 bases, with 7 bases of the junction left unmatched. The CDR3 loop spans 15 amino acids. From germline, CDR1 is LNHDA and CDR2 SQIVND (reference sequence). CDR3: CASSIAATGWNIQYF. The CDR3 nucleotides read TGTGCCAGTAGTATAGCTGCGACAGGGTGGAACATTCAGTACTTC. The full variable domain, its missing parts supplied by reference TRBV19 and TRBJ2-4, is DGGITQSPKYLFRKEGQNVTLSCEQNLNHDAMYWYRQDPGQGLRLIYYSQIVNDFQKGDIAEGYSVSREKKESFPLTVTSAQKNPTAFYLCASSIAATGWNIQYFGAGTRLSVL.

This clonotype has at least ten counts. This rearrangement joins TRBV5-6 to TRBJ2-7; D not resolved. Germline loops: CDR1 SGHDT, CDR2 YYEEEE. V lost 7 bases and J lost 4, with 15 bases in between. The CDR3 sequence is 13 residues long. Here the CDR3 DNA reads TGTGCCAGCCGCCGGAAAAATAGTTACGAGCAGTACTTC. Protein product: CASRRKNSYEQYF.

The chain carries TRBV29-1 and TRBJ1-1; TRBD1 agrees at 7 bases. There are 14 residues in the CDR3. The germline gives CDR1 SQVTM, CDR2 ANQGSEA. The junction had 4 bases not matched to a gene; V was cut back by 3 bases and J by 0 bases. In nucleotides, the CDR3 is TGCAGCGTTGACAGGACAGGCCTGAACACTGAAGCTTTCTTT. This sequence encodes CSVDRTGLNTEAFF.

This clonotype was counted between two and nine times. The chain has TRBV20-1 and TRBJ1-2; D is undetermined. The CDR3 loop spans 13 amino acids. CDR1 DFQATT and CDR2 SNEGSKA come from the germline V gene (reference sequence). V shed 5 bases and J shed 8 bases, with 18 bases lying between them. In DNA, the CDR3 is TGCAGTGCTCACAAACCGACGAACTCGGGCTACACCTTC. This codes for CSAHKPTNSGYTF.

This clonotype was observed at least ten times. This chain connects TRBV12-3 or TRBV12-4 to TRBJ2-2, with 8 bases matching TRBD1. The trim removed 6 bases at V and 5 bases at J, leaving 2 bases unmatched. The CDR3 consists of 13 residues. The chain's CDR3 is CASRWTGTGELFF. The CDR3 DNA sequence: TGTGCCAGCAGATGGACAGGGACCGGGGAGCTGTTTTTT.

This clonotype was seen a handful of times. The V and J genes are TRBV5-1 and TRBJ2-7; the match to TRBD1 covers 10 bases. This CDR3 is 14 amino acids long. V gave up 0 bases and J gave up 5 bases; unmatched junction bases: 2. The germline V gene has CDR1 SGHRS and CDR2 YFSETQ. CDR3 amino acids: CASSLGTGGNEQYF. The CDR3 nucleotides read TGCGCCAGCAGCTTGGGGACAGGGGGGAACGAGCAGTACTTC.

The CDR3: CASSHDRGSPLHF. Written as DNA, the CDR3 is TGTGCCAGCAGCCACGACAGGGGTTCACCCCTCCACTTT. The chain uses TRBV11-2 and TRBJ1-6, with 8 bases that match TRBD1. The J segment lost 9 bases and the V segment lost 5 bases, leaving 3 bases of the junction unmatched. The germline V gene encodes CDR1 SGHAT and CDR2 FQNNGV. This CDR3 is 13 amino acids long. The full variable domain, rest sourced from reference TRBV11-2 and TRBJ1-6, is EAGVAQSPRYKIIEKRQSVAFWCNPISGHATLYWYQQILGQGPKLLIQFQNNGVVDDSQLPKDRFSAERLKGVDSTLKIQPAKLEDSAVYLCASSHDRGSPLHFGNGTRLTVT.

There are many counts of this clonotype. The chain carries TRBV20-1 and TRBJ1-5; 8 positions match TRBD1. Trimming cost V 6 bases and J 3 bases; bases outside gene matches: 4. CDR1 and CDR2 (germline): DFQATT, SNEGSKA (reference sequence). The CDR3 contains 13 residues. CDR3 region: CSAKTGVNQPQHF. The CDR3 DNA reads TGCAGTGCAAAGACAGGGGTCAATCAGCCCCAGCATTTT.

In its sample, this clonotype was seen many times. One junction end disagrees with the germline gene, perhaps due to a read error. The CDR3 loop is CASNLSGTNYGYTF. CDR3 sequence (DNA): TGTGCCAGCAACTTAAGTGGGACCAACTATGGCTACACCTTC. The rearrangement links TRBV7-2 to TRBJ1-2; maybe TRBD1 (5 bases). CDR3 length equals 14 residues. CDR1 SGHTA and CDR2 FQGNSA come from the germline V gene.

This clonotype was observed many times. This chain uses TRBV7-9 with TRBJ1-1, with D possibly matching TRBD1 (6 bases). Per germline, CDR1 SEHNR and CDR2 FQNEAQ (reference sequence). CDR3 length: 15 amino acids. The V end lost 5 bases, the J end lost 0 bases, and 13 bases lay between the germline ends. The CDR3 sequence is CASSPRGGLNTEAFF. For the CDR3, the DNA is TGTGCCAGCAGCCCCCGGGGGGGGCTGAACACTGAAGCTTTCTTT.

The chain has TRBV5-1 and TRBJ1-6; D call uncertain. CDR1 and CDR2 (germline): SGHRS, YFSETQ. This CDR3 region has 15 residues. V was clipped by 0 bases and J by 7 bases, with 11 bases between them. CDR3 sequence (DNA): TGCGCCAGCAGCTTGGCCGTCAGTACAAATTCACCCCTCCACTTT. This encodes CASSLAVSTNSPLHF.

There are a few counts of this clonotype. This rearrangement joins TRBV4-3 to TRBJ2-2, with 13 bases lining up with TRBD2. Looked up from germline, CDR1 is LGHNA and CDR2 is YSLEER. V gave up 4 bases and J gave up 1 base; unmatched junction bases: 0. The CDR3 extends over 16 amino acids. The CDR3 DNA is TGCGCCAGCAGCCGACTAGCGGGGGGGAACACCGGGGAGCTGTTTTTT. Protein: CASSRLAGGNTGELFF.

Only one count was recorded for this clonotype. The chain employs TRBV6-1 and TRBJ1-4; no firm D call. Germline V lookup: CDR1 MNHNS, CDR2 SASEGT. V was clipped by 3 bases and J by 3 bases, with 5 bases between them. The CDR3 length is 13 residues. The CDR3 loop is CASSDRPNEKLFF. CDR3 nucleotides: TGTGCCAGCAGTGACAGGCCTAATGAAAAACTGTTTTTT.